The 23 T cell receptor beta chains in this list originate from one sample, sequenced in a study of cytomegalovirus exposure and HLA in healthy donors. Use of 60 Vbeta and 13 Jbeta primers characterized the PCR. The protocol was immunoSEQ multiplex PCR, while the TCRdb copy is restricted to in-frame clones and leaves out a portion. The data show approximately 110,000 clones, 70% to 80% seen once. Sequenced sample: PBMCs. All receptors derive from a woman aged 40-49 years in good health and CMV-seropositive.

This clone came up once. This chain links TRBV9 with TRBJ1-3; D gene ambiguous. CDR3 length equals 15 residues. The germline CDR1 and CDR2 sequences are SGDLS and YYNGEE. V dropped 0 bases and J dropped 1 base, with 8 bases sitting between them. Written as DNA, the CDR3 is TGTGCCAGCAGCGTAGATCTATTGTCTGGAAACACCATATATTTT. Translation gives CASSVDLLSGNTIYF.

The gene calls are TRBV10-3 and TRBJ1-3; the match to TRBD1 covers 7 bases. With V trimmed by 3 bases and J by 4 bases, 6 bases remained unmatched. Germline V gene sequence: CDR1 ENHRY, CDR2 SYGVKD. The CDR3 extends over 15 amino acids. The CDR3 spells CAISDLRGPGNTIYF. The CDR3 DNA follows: TGTGCCATCAGTGATCTTAGGGGGCCCGGAAACACCATATATTTT.

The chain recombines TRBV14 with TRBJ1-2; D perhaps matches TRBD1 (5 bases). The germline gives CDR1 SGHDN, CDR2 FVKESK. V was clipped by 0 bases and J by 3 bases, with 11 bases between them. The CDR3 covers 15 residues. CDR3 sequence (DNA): TGTGCCAGCAGCCAAGATTCCGGACAAGACTATGGCTACACCTTC. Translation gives CASSQDSGQDYGYTF.

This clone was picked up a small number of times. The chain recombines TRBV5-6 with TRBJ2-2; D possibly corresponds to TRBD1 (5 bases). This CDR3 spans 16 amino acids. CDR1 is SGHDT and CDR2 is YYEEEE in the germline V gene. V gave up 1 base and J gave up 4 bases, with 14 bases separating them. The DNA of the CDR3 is TGTGCCAGCAGCTTGAGATGGCAGGGTGCCACCGGGGAGCTGTTTTTT. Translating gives CASSLRWQGATGELFF.

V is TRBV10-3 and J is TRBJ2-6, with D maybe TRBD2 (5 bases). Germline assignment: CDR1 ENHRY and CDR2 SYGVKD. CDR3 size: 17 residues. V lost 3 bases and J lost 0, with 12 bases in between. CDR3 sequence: CAISEKLGVSGANVLTF. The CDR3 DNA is TGTGCCATCAGTGAAAAACTAGGAGTCTCTGGGGCCAACGTCCTGACTTTC.

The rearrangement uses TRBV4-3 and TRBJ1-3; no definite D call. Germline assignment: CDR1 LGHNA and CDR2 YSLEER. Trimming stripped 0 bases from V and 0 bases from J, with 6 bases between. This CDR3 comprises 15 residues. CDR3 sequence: CASSQDFGSGNTIYF. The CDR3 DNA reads TGCGCCAGCAGCCAAGATTTCGGCTCTGGAAACACCATATATTTT.

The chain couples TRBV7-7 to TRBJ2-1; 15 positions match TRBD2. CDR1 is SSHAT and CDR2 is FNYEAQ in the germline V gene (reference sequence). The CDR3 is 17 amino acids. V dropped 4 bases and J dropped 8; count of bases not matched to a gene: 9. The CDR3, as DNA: TGTGCCAGCAGCTCGCTCCGGACTAGCGGGGGGGTAGATGAGCAGTTCTTC. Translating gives CASSSLRTSGGVDEQFF.

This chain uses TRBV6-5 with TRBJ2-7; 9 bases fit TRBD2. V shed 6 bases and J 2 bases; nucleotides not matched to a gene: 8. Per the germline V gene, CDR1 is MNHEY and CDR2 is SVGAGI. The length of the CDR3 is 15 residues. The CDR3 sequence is CASSAEAGGPYEQYF. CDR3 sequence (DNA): TGTGCCAGCAGCGCCGAGGCGGGGGGGCCCTACGAGCAGTACTTC.

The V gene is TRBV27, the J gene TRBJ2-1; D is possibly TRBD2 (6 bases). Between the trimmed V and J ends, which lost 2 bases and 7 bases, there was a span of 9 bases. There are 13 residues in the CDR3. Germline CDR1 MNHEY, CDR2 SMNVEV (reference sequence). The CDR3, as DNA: TGTGCCAGCAGTTTACTAGCGACGAATGAGCAGTTCTTC. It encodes CASSLLATNEQFF.

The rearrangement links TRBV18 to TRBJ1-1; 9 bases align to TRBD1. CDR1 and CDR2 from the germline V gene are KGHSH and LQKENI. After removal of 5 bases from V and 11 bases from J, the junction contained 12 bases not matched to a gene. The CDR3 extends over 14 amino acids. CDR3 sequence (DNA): TGTGCCAGCTCAAGGGACAGGGAGACACGATTGGCTTTCTTT. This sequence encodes CASSRDRETRLAFF. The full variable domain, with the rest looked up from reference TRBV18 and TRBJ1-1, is NAGVMQNPRHLVRRRGQEARLRCSPMKGHSHVYWYRQLPEEGLKFMVYLQKENIIDESGMPKERFSAEFPKEGPSILRIQQVVRGDSAAYFCASSRDRETRLAFFGQGTRLTVV.

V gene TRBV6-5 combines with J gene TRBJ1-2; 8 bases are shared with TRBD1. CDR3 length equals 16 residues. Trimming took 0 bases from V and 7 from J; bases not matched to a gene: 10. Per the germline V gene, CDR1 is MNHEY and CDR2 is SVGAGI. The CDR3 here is CASSYSIVGQGLGYTF. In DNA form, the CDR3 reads TGTGCCAGCAGTTACTCGATTGTTGGACAGGGCCTTGGCTACACCTTC.

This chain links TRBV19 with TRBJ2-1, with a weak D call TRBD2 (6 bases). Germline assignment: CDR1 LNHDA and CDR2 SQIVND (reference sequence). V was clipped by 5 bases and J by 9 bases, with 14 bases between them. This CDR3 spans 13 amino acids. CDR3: CASSAGPAGEQFF. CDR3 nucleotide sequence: TGTGCCAGTAGTGCGGGACCGGCCGGTGAGCAGTTCTTC.

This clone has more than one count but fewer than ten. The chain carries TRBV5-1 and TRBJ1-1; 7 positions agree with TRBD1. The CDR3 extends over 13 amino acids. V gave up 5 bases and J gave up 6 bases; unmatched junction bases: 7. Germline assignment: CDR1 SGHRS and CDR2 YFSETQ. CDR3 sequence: CASRQQGMAEAFF. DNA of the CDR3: TGCGCCAGCAGGCAACAGGGGATGGCTGAAGCTTTCTTT.

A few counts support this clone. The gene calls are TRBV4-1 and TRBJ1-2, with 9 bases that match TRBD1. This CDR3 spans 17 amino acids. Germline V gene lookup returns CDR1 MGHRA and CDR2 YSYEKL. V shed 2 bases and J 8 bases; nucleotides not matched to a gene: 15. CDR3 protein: CASSQPSGTGTVWGYTF. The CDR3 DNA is TGCGCCAGCAGCCAACCCTCCGGGACAGGGACGGTTTGGGGCTACACCTTC.

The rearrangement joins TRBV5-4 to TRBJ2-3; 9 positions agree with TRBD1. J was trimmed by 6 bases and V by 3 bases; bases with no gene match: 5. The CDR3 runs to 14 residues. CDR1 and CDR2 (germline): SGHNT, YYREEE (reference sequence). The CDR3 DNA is TGTGCCAGCAGCTCGGACAGGGGAGGGGATACGCAGTATTTT. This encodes CASSSDRGGDTQYF.

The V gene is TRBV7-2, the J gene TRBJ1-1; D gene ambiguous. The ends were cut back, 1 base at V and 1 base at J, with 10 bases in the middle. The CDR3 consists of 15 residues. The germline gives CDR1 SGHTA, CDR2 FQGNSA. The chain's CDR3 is CASSLGLTENTEAFF. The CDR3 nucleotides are TGTGCCAGCAGCTTAGGACTAACAGAGAACACTGAAGCTTTCTTT.

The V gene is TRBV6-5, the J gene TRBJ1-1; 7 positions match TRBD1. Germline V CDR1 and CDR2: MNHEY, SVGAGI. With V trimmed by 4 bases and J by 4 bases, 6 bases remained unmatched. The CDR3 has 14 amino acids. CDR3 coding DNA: TGTGCCAGCAGTTCCCCAGGGGGGCTCACTGAAGCTTTCTTT. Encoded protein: CASSSPGGLTEAFF.

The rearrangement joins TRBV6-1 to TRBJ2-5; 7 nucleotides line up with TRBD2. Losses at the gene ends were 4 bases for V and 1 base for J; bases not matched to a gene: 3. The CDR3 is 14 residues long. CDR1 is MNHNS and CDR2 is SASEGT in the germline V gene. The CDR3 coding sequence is TGTGCCAGCAGTGGGGGGGGAATCCAAGAGACCCAGTACTTC. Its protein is CASSGGGIQETQYF.

The CDR3 sequence is CASSLKGADTEAFF. CDR3 DNA: TGTGCCAGCAGCTTAAAAGGTGCGGACACTGAAGCTTTCTTT. The chain links TRBV5-4 to TRBJ1-1; D gene uncertain. Trimming took 2 bases from V and 3 from J, leaving 11 bases between them. The CDR3 has 14 amino acids. Germline-derived CDR1 and CDR2 are SGHNT and YYREEE (reference sequence). The whole variable domain, remainder taken from reference TRBV5-4 and TRBJ1-1, is ETGVTQSPTHLIKTRGQQVTLRCSSQSGHNTVSWYQQALGQGPQFIFQYYREEENGRGNFPPRFSGLQFPNYSSELNVNALELDDSALYLCASSLKGADTEAFFGQGTRLTVV.

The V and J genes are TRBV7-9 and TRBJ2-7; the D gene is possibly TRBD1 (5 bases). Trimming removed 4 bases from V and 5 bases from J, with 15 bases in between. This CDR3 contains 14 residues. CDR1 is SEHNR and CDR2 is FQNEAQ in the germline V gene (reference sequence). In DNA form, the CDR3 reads TGTGCCAGCAGCTCAGGGCTGAGGACCCACGAGCAGTACTTC. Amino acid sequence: CASSSGLRTHEQYF.

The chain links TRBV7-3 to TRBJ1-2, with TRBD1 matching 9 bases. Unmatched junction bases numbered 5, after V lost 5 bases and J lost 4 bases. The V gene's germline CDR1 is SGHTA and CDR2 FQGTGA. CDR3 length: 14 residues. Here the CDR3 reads CASSNRDRVYGYTF. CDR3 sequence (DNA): TGTGCCAGCAGCAATAGGGACAGGGTCTATGGCTACACCTTC.

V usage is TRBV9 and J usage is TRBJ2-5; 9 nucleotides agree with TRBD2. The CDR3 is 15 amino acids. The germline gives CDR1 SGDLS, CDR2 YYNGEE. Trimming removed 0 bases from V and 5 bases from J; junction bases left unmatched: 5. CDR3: CASSVGAGGPETQYF. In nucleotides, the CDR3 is TGTGCCAGCAGCGTAGGAGCGGGGGGCCCTGAGACCCAGTACTTC.

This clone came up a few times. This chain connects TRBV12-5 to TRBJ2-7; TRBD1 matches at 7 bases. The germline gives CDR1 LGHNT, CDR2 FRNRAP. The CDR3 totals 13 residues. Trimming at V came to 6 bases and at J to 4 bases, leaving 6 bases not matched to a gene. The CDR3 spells CASGRDRVYEQYF. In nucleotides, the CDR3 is TGTGCTAGTGGGAGAGACAGGGTTTACGAGCAGTACTTC.